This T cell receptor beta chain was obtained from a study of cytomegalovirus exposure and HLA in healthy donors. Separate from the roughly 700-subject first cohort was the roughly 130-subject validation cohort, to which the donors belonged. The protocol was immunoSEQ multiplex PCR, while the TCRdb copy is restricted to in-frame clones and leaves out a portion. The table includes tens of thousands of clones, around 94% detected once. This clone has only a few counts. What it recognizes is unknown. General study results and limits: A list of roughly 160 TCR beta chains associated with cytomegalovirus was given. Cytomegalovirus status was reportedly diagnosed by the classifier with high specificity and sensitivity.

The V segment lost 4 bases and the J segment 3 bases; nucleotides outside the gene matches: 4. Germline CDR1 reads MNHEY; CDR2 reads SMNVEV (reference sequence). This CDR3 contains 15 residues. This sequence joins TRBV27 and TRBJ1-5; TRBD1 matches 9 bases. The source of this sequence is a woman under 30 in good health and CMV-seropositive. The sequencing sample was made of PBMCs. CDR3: CASSWGQGNNQPQHF. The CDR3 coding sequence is TGTGCCAGCAGTTGGGGACAGGGTAACAATCAGCCCCAGCATTTT.